The rows below give T cell receptor beta chains drawn from one sample of a study of blood T cells in healthy people across ages. Each CDR3 protein gets one entry after TCRdb re-called the 5' RACE reads with MiXCR. The table records 650,000 to 1,000,000 distinct CDR3 sequences, about 37% of them present only once. Sequenced: blood. The receptors come from a man in his late teens or twenties in good health. Both conserved end residues are trimmed from each CDR3. The D gene is left open where the match is weak.

v_call d_call cdr3_aa
TRBV3-1 . ASSFIRGNEQF
TRBV12-3/TRBV12-4 TRBD1 ASSKGQAENYGYT
TRBV10-3 TRBD2 AISEVSLAGNEQF
TRBV10-3 TRBD1 AISESGTGGKDTQY
TRBV6-5 . ASREGQGYNEQF
TRBV5-1 TRBD2 ASSLAGASGGSTDTQY
TRBV20-1 . STRASSLGIYGYT
TRBV5-1 . ASSFGTSANTGELF
TRBV4-3 . ASSRRIGGGSSYNEQY
TRBV5-5 . ASSLGRGFSWEQY
TRBV20-1 TRBD1 SASGQGAWNNEKLF
TRBV5-6 . AGSLSRYNEQF
TRBV5-1 TRBD1 ASSFDSGQGHGYT
TRBV20-1 TRBD2 SARDLLAGSMYEQY
TRBV29-1 TRBD2 SAASGGRSYNEQF
TRBV27 . ASSLNYQDLDGYT
TRBV24-1 . ATSSHTQNTEAF
TRBV7-3 . ASIPGRDHMVSNQPQH
TRBV20-1 . SAGEGGIGQPQH
TRBV3-1 TRBD1 ASSPERTGYNEQF
TRBV4-2 TRBD1 ASSQDWGQGSEQY
TRBV12-3/TRBV12-4 TRBD2 ASRQAGGHVGELF